The source of this T cell receptor beta chain is a study of human T cells and chemical hapten exposure. Study-level information: Slight volume differences across pooled libraries mainly accounted for varying per-sample TCR yields.

In this sample, this clonotype turned up many times. Specified time point: patch test 3, about 24 weeks after DPC sensitization. Treatment: therapeutic diphenylcyclopropenone sensitization with weekly scalp DPC. CDR1 is SQVTM and CDR2 is ANQGSEA in the germline V gene. The V and J ends lost 4 bases and 6 bases respectively, with 10 bases between them. This CDR3 spans 11 amino acids. A single record per CDR3 protein comes from TCRdb applying MiXCR to the RACE reads. Of about 92,000 distinct CDR3 sequences listed, about a tenth were seen once; the top ten hold more than 1%. The V gene is TRBV29-1, the J gene TRBJ2-7, with D possibly TRBD1 on 6 matching bases. This sample comprised whole blood, obtained in connection with sensitization to the hapten diphenylcyclopropenone (DPC). This TCR came from a young woman with alopecia areata. Some clones in this sample may be carry-over from other donors' samples. CDR3 amino acids: CSVGTRGEQYF. CDR3 nucleotides: TGCAGCGTTGGTACCAGGGGCGAGCAGTACTTC.